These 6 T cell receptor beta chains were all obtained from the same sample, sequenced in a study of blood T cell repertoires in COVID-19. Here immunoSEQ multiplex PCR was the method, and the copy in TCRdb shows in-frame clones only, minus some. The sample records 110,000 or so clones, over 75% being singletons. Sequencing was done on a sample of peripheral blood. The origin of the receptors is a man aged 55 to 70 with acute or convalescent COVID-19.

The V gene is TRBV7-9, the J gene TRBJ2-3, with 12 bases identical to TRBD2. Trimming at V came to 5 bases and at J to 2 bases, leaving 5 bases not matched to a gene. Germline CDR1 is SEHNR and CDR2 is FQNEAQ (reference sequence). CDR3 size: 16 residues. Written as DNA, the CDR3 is TGTGCCAGCAGCACCCGACTAGCGGGGGACACAGATACGCAGTATTTT. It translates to CASSTRLAGDTDTQYF.

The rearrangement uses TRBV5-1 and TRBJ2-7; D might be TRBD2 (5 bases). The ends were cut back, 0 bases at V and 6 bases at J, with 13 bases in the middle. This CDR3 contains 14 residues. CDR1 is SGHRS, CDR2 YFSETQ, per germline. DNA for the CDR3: TGCGCCAGCAGCTTGGCCCGACCCGAGGGCGAGCAGTACTTC. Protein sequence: CASSLARPEGEQYF.

CDR3: CASSQASPGTGANEQFF. CDR3 nucleotide sequence: TGTGCCAGCAGCCAAGCCTCACCCGGGACAGGGGCCAATGAGCAGTTCTTC. This chain connects TRBV4-2 to TRBJ2-1, with 10 bases matching TRBD1. The J segment lost 6 bases and the V segment lost 1 base, leaving 9 bases of the junction unmatched. Germline V gene lookup returns CDR1 LGHNA and CDR2 YNFKEQ. CDR3 size: 17 residues.

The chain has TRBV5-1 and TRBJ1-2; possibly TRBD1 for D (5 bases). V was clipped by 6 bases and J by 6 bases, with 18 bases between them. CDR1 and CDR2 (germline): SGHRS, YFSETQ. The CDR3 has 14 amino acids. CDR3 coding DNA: TGCGCCAGCACCGAGACGGGGAGGGGTGATGGCTACACCTTC. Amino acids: CASTETGRGDGYTF.

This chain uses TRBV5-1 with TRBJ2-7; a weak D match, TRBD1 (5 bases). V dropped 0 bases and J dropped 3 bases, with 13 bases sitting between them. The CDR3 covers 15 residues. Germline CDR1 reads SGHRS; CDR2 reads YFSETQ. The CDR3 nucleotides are TGCGCCAGCAGCTTGGGGTCAGGGAATATCTACGAGCAGTACTTC. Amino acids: CASSLGSGNIYEQYF.

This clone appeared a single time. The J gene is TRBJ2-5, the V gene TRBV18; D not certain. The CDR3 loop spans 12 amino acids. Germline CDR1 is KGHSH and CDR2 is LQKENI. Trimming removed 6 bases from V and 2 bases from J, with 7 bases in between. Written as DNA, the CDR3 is TGTGCCAGCTCCCTTCGGCAAGAGACCCAGTACTTC. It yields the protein CASSLRQETQYF.